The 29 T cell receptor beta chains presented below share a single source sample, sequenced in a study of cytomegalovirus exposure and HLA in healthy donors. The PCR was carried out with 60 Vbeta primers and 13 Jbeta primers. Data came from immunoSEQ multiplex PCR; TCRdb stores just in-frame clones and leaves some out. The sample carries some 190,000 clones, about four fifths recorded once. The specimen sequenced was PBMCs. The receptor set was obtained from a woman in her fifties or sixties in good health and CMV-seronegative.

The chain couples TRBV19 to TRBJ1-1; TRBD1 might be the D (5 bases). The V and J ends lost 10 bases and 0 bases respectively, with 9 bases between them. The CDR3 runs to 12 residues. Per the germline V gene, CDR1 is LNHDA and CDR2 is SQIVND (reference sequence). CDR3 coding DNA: TGTGCCACTGTGACAGTGAACACTGAAGCTTTCTTT. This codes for CATVTVNTEAFF.

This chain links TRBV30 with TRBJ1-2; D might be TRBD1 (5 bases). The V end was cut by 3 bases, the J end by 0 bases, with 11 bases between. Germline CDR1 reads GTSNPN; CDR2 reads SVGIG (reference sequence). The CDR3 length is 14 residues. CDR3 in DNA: TGTGCCTGGAGAAGAACAGGCCCTAACTATGGCTACACCTTC. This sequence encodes CAWRRTGPNYGYTF.

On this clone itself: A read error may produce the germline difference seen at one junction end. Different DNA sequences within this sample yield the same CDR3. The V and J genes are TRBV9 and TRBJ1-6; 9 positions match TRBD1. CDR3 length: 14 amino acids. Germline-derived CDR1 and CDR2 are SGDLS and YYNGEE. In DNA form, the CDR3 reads TGTGCCAGCAGCCGGACAGGGGTGGATTCACCCCTTCACTTT. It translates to CASSRTGVDSPLHF.

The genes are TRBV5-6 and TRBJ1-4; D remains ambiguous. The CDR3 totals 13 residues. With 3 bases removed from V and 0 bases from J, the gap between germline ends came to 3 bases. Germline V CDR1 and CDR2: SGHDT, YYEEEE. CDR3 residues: CASSSSTNEKLFF. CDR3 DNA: TGTGCCAGCAGCTCCTCAACTAATGAAAAACTGTTTTTT.

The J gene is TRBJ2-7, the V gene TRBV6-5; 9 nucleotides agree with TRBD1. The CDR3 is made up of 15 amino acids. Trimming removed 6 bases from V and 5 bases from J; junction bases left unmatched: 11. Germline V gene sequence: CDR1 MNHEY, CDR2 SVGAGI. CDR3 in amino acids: CASRDTGTGRDEQYF. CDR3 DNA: TGTGCCAGCAGGGACACCGGGACAGGGAGGGACGAGCAGTACTTC.

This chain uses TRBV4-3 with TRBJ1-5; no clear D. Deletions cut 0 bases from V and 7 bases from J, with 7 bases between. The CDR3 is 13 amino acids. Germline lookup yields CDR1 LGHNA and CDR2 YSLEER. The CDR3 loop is CASSQDLLQPQHF. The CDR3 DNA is TGCGCCAGCAGCCAAGATCTTCTCCAGCCCCAGCATTTT.

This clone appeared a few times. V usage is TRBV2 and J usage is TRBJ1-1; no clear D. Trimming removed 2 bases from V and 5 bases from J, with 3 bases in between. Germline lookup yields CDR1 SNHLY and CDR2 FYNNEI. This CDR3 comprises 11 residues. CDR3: CASSERTEAFF. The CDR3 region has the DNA TGTGCCAGCAGTGAACGGACTGAAGCTTTCTTT.

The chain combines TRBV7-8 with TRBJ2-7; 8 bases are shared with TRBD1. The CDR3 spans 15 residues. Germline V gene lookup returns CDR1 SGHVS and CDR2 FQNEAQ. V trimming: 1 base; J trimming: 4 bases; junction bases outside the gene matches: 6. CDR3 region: CASSLDRGSLYEQYF. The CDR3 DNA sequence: TGTGCCAGCAGCTTAGACAGGGGGAGTTTATACGAGCAGTACTTC. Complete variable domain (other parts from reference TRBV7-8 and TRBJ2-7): GAGVSQSPRYKVAKRGQDVALRCDPISGHVSLFWYQQALGQGPEFLTYFQNEAQLDKSGLPSDRFFAERPEGSVSTLKIQRTQQEDSAVYLCASSLDRGSLYEQYFGPGTRLTVT.

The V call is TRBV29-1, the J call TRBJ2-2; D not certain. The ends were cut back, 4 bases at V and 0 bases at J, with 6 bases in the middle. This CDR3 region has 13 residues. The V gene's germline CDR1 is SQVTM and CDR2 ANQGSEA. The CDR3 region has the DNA TGCAGCGTTGCCCAAACGAACACCGGGGAGCTGTTTTTT. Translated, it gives CSVAQTNTGELFF.

The CDR3 DNA sequence: TGTGCCACCAGTATTAGAAGCGGGGCCTTAGGTCAGACCCAGTACTTC. Translated: CATSIRSGALGQTQYF. The genes are TRBV15 and TRBJ2-5, with 7 bases identical to TRBD2. The CDR3 is made up of 16 amino acids. Germline CDR1 and CDR2: LNHNV and YYDKDF (reference sequence). J was trimmed by 6 bases and V by 6 bases; bases with no gene match: 16.

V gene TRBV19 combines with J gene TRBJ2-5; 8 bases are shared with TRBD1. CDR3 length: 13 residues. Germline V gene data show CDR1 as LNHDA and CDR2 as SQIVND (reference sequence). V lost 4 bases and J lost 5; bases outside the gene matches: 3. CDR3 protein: CASSTTGDETQYF. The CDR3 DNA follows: TGTGCCAGTAGTACGACAGGGGACGAGACCCAGTACTTC.

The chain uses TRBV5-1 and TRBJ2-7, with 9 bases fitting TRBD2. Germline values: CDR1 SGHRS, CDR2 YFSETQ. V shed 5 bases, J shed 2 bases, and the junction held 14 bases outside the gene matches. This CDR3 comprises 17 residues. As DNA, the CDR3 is TGCGCCAGCAGATATGGACTAGCGACCGTCTCCACCTACGAGCAGTACTTC. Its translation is CASRYGLATVSTYEQYF.

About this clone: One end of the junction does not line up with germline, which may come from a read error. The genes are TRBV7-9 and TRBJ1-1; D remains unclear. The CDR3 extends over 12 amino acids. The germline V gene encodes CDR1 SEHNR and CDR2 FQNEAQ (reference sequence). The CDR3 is CSSSFRNTEAFF. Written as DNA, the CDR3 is TGTTCCAGCAGCTTCCGGAACACTGAAGCTTTCTTT.

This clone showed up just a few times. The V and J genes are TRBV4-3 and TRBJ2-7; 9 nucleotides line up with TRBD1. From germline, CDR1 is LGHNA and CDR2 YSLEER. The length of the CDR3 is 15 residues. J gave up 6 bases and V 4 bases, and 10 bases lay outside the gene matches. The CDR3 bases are TGCGCCAGCAGCCTGAATCCGGGACAGGGAGGCGAGCAGTACTTC. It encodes CASSLNPGQGGEQYF.

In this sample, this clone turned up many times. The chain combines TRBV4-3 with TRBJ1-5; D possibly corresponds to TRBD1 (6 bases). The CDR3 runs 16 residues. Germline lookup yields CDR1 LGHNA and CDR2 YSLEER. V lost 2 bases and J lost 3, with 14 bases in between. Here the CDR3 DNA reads TGCGCCAGCAGCCAATATTCCGGGACACACAATCAGCCCCAGCATTTT. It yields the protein CASSQYSGTHNQPQHF.

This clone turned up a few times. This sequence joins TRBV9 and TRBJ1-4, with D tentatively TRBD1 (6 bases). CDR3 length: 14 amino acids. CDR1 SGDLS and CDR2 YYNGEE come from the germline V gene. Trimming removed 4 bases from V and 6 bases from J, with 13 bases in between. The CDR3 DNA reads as TGTGCCAGCAGCCCCCGGGGGGGCGATGAAAAACTGTTTTTT. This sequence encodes CASSPRGGDEKLFF.

CDR3 protein: CASSQTLWTSGRLNEQFF. Here the CDR3 DNA reads TGTGCCAGCAGCCAGACTTTATGGACTAGCGGGAGACTCAATGAGCAGTTCTTC. The chain is built from TRBV5-6 and TRBJ2-1, with 13 bases that match TRBD2. The CDR3 is made up of 18 amino acids. The germline V gene has CDR1 SGHDT and CDR2 YYEEEE. The junction had 13 bases not matched to a gene; V was cut back by 4 bases and J by 6 bases.

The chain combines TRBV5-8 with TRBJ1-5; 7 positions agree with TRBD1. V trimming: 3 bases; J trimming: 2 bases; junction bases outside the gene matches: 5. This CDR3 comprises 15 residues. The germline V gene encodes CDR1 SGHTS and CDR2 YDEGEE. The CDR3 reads CASSSRGFGNQPQHF. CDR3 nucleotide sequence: TGTGCCAGCAGCTCCAGGGGGTTTGGCAATCAGCCCCAGCATTTT.

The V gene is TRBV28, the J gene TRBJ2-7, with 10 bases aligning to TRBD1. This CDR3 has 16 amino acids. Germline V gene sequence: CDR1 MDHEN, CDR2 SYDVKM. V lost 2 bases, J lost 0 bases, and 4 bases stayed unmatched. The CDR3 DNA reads TGTGCCAGCAGTTTAGGGGACAGGGGTATCTCCTACGAGCAGTACTTC. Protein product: CASSLGDRGISYEQYF.

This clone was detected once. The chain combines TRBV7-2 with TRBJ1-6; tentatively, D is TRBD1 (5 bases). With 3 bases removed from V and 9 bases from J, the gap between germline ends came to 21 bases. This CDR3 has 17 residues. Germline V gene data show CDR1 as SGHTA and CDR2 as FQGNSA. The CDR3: CASSLGRPDSPGSPLHF. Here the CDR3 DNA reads TGTGCCAGCAGCTTGGGGCGGCCTGACAGCCCGGGTTCACCCCTCCACTTT.

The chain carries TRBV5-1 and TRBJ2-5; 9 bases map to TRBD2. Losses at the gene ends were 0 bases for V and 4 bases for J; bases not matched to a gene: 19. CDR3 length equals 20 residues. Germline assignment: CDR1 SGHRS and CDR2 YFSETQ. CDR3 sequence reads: CASSLAPRGGQSINRETQYF. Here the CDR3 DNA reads TGCGCCAGCAGCTTGGCCCCGCGGGGGGGCCAATCCATCAATCGAGAGACCCAGTACTTC.

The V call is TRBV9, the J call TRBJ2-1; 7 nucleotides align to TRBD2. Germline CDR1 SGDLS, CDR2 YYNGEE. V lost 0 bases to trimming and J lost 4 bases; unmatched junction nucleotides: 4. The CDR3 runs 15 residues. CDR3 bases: TGTGCCAGCAGCGTAGACAGCGGGAAGTACAATGAGCAGTTCTTC. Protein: CASSVDSGKYNEQFF.

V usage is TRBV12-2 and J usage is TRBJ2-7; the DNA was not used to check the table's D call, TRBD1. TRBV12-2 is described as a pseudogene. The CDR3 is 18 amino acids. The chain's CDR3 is CASRSDGNRVHYPYEQYF. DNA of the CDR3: TGTGCAAGTCGCTCTGATGGCAACAGGGTTCACTACCCCTACGAGCAGTACTTC.

CDR3 nucleotide sequence: TGTGCCAGCAGTTCCCCAGGGCAGGGGGCTACTGAAGCTTTCTTT. Its protein product is CASSSPGQGATEAFF. The rearrangement joins TRBV6-1 to TRBJ1-1; TRBD1 aligns across 8 bases. The CDR3 is 15 amino acids. J gave up 5 bases and V 5 bases, and 10 bases lay outside the gene matches. In germline, CDR1 is MNHNS, CDR2 SASEGT.

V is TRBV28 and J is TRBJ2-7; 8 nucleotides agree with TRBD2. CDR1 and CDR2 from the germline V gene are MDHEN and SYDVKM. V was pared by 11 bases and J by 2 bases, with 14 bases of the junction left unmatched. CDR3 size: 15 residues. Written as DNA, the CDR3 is TGTGCCTCCAAACCGACTAGCGCAAACCCCTACGAGCAGTACTTC. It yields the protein CASKPTSANPYEQYF.

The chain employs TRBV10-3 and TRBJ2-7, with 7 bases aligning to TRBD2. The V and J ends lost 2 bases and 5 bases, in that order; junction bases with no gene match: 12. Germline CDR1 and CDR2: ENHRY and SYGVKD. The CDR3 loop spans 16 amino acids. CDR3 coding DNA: TGTGCCATCAGTGAGCCTGGTGGGGGAGGGCCCCACGAGCAGTACTTC. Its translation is CAISEPGGGGPHEQYF.

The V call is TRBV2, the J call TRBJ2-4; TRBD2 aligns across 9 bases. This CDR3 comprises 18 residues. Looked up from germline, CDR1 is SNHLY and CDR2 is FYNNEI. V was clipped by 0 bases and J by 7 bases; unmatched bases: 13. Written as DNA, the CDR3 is TGTGCCAGCAGTGAAGCGCTTACACTGGCGGGAGGGAGGAACATTCAGTACTTC. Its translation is CASSEALTLAGGRNIQYF.

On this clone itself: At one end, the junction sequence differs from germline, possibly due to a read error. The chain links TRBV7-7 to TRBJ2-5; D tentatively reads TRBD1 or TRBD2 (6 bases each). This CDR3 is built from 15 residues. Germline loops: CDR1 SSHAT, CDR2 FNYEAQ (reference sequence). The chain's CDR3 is CASSLGGGERETQYF. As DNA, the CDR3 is TGTGCTAGCAGCTTAGGAGGGGGAGAGCGGGAGACCCAGTACTTC.

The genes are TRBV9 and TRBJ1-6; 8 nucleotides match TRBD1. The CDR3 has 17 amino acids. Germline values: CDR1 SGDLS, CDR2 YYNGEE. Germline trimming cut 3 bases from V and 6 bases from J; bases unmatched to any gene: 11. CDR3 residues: CASSADRGVLGNSPLHF. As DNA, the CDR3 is TGTGCCAGCAGCGCAGACAGGGGCGTCTTGGGTAATTCACCCCTCCACTTT.